This is a list of T cell receptor beta chains from one sample in a study of vaccination effects on CD4 cells after COVID-19. These receptors' antigens are unknown. TCRdb's copy holds only in-frame clones and misses some; the assay was immunoSEQ multiplex PCR. Of about 21,000 clones in the sample, around 70% were seen once. Sequences were derived from CD4+ T cells from PBMCs cultured with HCoV-NL63 spike peptides, sampled before COVID-19 vaccination. The receptors derive from a human donor who received a COVID-19 vaccine. Each CDR3 is given with its conserved first and last residue. The D gene is left open where the match is weak. Clone size is given for some rows only: seen once, a few or many times, or a class if the clone is expanded.

j_gene,d_gene,v_gene,abundance,CDR3aa,CDR3nt
TRBJ1-3,.,TRBV9,once,CASSVGQAFSGNTIYF,TGTGCCAGCAGCGTAGGACAGGCTTTCTCTGGAAACACCATATATTTT
TRBJ2-7,TRBD1,TRBV6-5,.,CASSYSRGPNSYEQYF,TGTGCCAGCAGTTACTCGAGGGGGCCTAACTCCTACGAGCAGTACTTC
TRBJ1-3,.,TRBV11-1,.,CASTDRRGGTGNTIYF,TGTGCCAGCACCGACCGGCGGGGAGGGACTGGAAACACCATATATTTT
TRBJ1-1,TRBD1,TRBV7-2,.,CASSPGTVNTEAFF,TGTGCCAGCAGCCCGGGGACAGTGAACACTGAAGCTTTCTTT
TRBJ1-2,.,TRBV5-1,.,CASSLDGVDGYTF,TGCGCCAGCAGCTTGGACGGGGTGGATGGCTACACCTTC
TRBJ2-1,TRBD2,TRBV25-1,few,CASSVGLAISNEQFF,TGTGCCAGCAGTGTGGGACTAGCGATTTCAAATGAGCAGTTCTTC
TRBJ2-1,.,TRBV7-9,.,CASSSGLASVSNEQFF,TGTGCCAGCAGCTCGGGACTGGCGTCCGTTTCGAATGAGCAGTTCTTC
TRBJ1-4,.,TRBV30,.,CAWSGQQLSEKLFF,TGTGCCTGGAGTGGACAACAGCTCAGTGAAAAACTGTTTTTT
TRBJ1-4,.,TRBV29-1,.,CSVVRSTNEKLFF,TGCAGCGTTGTTAGGTCAACTAATGAAAAACTGTTTTTT
TRBJ1-1,.,TRBV19,.,CASSILSGVNTEAFF,TGTGCCAGTAGTATCTTGAGTGGGGTGAACACTGAAGCTTTCTTT
TRBJ1-1,TRBD1,TRBV5-1,.,CASSPGTANTEAFF,TGCGCCAGCAGCCCTGGGACAGCGAACACTGAAGCTTTCTTT
TRBJ2-3,TRBD1,TRBV5-8,few,CASSVPGQVTDTQYF,TGTGCCAGCAGCGTCCCGGGACAGGTCACAGATACGCAGTATTTT
TRBJ1-2,TRBD1,TRBV3-1/TRBV3-2,once,CASSGTGGPLYTF,TGTGCCAGCAGCGGGACAGGGGGCCCGCTCTACACCTTC
TRBJ2-7,.,TRBV28,.,CASSPPRGEWNYEQYF,TGTGCCAGCAGTCCCCCCCGTGGGGAGTGGAACTACGAGCAGTACTTC
TRBJ2-7,.,TRBV18,.,CASSPIGDNSYEQYF,TGTGCCAGCTCACCAATCGGGGACAACTCCTACGAGCAGTACTTC
TRBJ1-2,.,TRBV5-1,.,CASSLKTEYGYTF,TGCGCCAGCAGCTTGAAGACAGAGTATGGCTACACCTTC
TRBJ2-3,.,TRBV7-2,.,CASSQMVDTQYF,TGTGCCAGCAGCCAAATGGTGGATACGCAGTATTTT
TRBJ1-1,.,TRBV2,.,CASTSQGRNTEAFF,TGTGCCAGCACCTCGCAGGGGAGGAACACTGAAGCTTTCTTT
TRBJ1-3,.,TRBV6-5,.,CASSYRGAGNTIYF,TGTGCCAGCAGTTATCGGGGGGCTGGAAACACCATATATTTT